The present entry profiles one TCR beta chain with its context. This specimen belongs to a study of blood T cell repertoires in COVID-19. Germline lookup yields CDR1 LNHDA and CDR2 SQIVND (reference sequence). CDR3 length: 15 residues. Trimming took 4 bases from V and 5 from J; bases not matched to a gene: 9. Profiled with immunoSEQ multiplex PCR; TCRdb holds only in-frame clones, not every one. The profile shows about 310,000 clones, roughly 85% of them singletons. Input material: PBMCs or T cells enriched from blood (not recorded which). The TCR sequence derives from a woman in her twenties or thirties who had been exposed to COVID-19. The chain recombines TRBV19 with TRBJ1-1; TRBD1 matches at 8 bases. CDR3 sequence (DNA): TGTGCCAGTAGTAAGTCAGGGGGCGCCGAGACTGAAGCTTTCTTT. Translated: CASSKSGGAETEAFF.